This T cell receptor beta chain emerged from a study of read filtering for tumor transcriptome and immune sequencing. At the time of active disease, bone marrow was collected from every patient. Notes on the study in general: Without single-read clonotypes, shared clonotype proportions correlated more between IR-seq and RNA-seq.

CDR1 and CDR2 from the germline V gene are MDHEN and SYDVKM. The CDR3 totals 13 residues. V was pared by 7 bases and J by 1 base, with 10 bases between. In this sample, this clonotype turned up many times. Its antigen is currently unknown. The library was built from about 0.4 ug RNA with molecular barcoded adaptors for alpha/delta and beta/gamma chains. TCRdb re-derived calls from the reads in MiXCR, one entry per CDR3 protein. The sample holds about 61,000 distinct CDR3 sequences, about a fifth seen once. The sample was a population of CD138-negative cells sorted from bone marrow. The chain is built from TRBV28 and TRBJ1-1; maybe TRBD1 (5 bases). The TCR originated in a donor aged 40 or older with multiple myeloma. The CDR3 spells CASKTGQNTEAFF. The DNA of the CDR3 is TGTGCCAGCAAAACGGGGCAGAACACTGAAGCTTTCTTT.